Listed below are T cell receptor beta chains from one sample, sequenced in a study of T cells after posttransplantation cyclophosphamide. Here immunoSEQ multiplex PCR was the method, and the copy in TCRdb shows in-frame clones only, minus some. The profile shows 25,000 to 30,000 clones, 75% to 90% of them singletons. The sample was PBMCs. These receptors came from a man aged 50 or older. Both conserved end residues are part of each CDR3. A D gene is named only where the DNA matches it firmly. Part of the rows lack a size; the others show once, few, many or a class for expanded clones.

DNA,CDR3,D,size,V,J
TGTGCCAGCAGCCAAGATCGGGGGAGGGCCACAGATACGCAGTATTTT,CASSQDRGRATDTQYF,TRBD2,.,TRBV4-2,TRBJ2-3
TGTGCCAGCAGGGGCGGACAGGCCGATAATCAGCCCCAGCATTTT,CASRGGQADNQPQHF,TRBD1,once,TRBV6-1,TRBJ1-5
TGTGCCAGCAGCCATTCGGGGGGGAAAGGCACCGGGGAGCTGTTTTTT,CASSHSGGKGTGELFF,TRBD2,.,TRBV28,TRBJ2-2
TGTGCCAGCAGCCGACAGGTGCACTACGAGCAGTACTTC,CASSRQVHYEQYF,.,.,TRBV6-1,TRBJ2-7
TGTGCCAGCAGCTTGGGGATGCGGTGGACTGAAGCTTTCTTT,CASSLGMRWTEAFF,.,.,TRBV5-6,TRBJ1-1
TGTGCCAGCAGCTTAGGAGGGGGCGGCAATCAGCCCCAGCATTTT,CASSLGGGGNQPQHF,TRBD1,.,TRBV11-3,TRBJ1-5
TGTGCCAGCAGCCCCTTAAGGGGAACCGCGTCAAGGGGAGAGCAGTACTTC,CASSPLRGTASRGEQYF,.,.,TRBV11-2,TRBJ2-7
TGTGCCAGCAGTTCCAACTCTGGAAACACCATATATTTT,CASSSNSGNTIYF,.,.,TRBV7-9,TRBJ1-3
TGCGCCAGCAGCCGTGCTAGCGGGGGGGAAGAGACCCAGTACTTC,CASSRASGGEETQYF,TRBD2,.,TRBV5-1,TRBJ2-5
TGTGCCAGCAGAGGACAGGCTGAAGCTTTCTTT,CASRGQAEAFF,TRBD1,.,TRBV6-1,TRBJ1-1
TGCGCCAGCAGCTTGGAGCCTAGCGGGACGGTCGGGGAGCTGTTTTTT,CASSLEPSGTVGELFF,TRBD2,.,TRBV5-1,TRBJ2-2
TGCGCCAGCAGCCCAGGGAAGGACAGGGTGCCTGAAAAACTGTTTTTT,CASSPGKDRVPEKLFF,TRBD1,.,TRBV5-1,TRBJ1-4
TGTGCCAGCAGCTTGGAGGGACAGGGATTCTCGCAGTACTTC,CASSLEGQGFSQYF,TRBD1,.,TRBV5-4,TRBJ2-7
TGTGCTAGTGGAGCACAGGGGTATGGCTACACCTTC,CASGAQGYGYTF,TRBD1,.,TRBV12-5,TRBJ1-2
TGTGCCAGTAGTATGACAGCCGCCAGGCCGCCCCAGCATTTT,CASSMTAARPPQHF,.,.,TRBV19,TRBJ1-5
TGTGCCAGCAGTGAGCCAGCGGGCCAGCCCCAGCATTTT,CASSEPAGQPQHF,.,.,TRBV2,TRBJ1-5
TGTGCTAGTGGCATAGATATCACCAGGGCGGACAATCAGCCCCAGCATTTT,CASGIDITRADNQPQHF,.,once,TRBV12-5,TRBJ1-5
TGTGCCAGCAGTGCCCCGAGTGGACCCCTCCACTTT,CASSAPSGPLHF,.,few,TRBV6-4,TRBJ1-6
TGTGCCAGCTTCGCTAGCGGGAGTAATGAGCAGTTCTTC,CASFASGSNEQFF,TRBD2,once,TRBV6-5,TRBJ2-1
TGTGCCAGCAGGAGTTTTTCAGGGGGTTACGAGCAGTACTTC,CASRSFSGGYEQYF,TRBD1,.,TRBV6-5,TRBJ2-7
TGTGCCAGCACCCTCACCGGGACAGGGGACTATGGCTACACCTTC,CASTLTGTGDYGYTF,TRBD1,.,TRBV9,TRBJ1-2
TGTGCCAGCAGTGAGGGGGGGTCCTATAATTCACCCCTCCACTTT,CASSEGGSYNSPLHF,.,.,TRBV2,TRBJ1-6
TGTGCCAGCAGCGGCGGACTGGGCGCGGGCTCCTACGAGCAGTACTTC,CASSGGLGAGSYEQYF,.,.,TRBV9,TRBJ2-7
TGTGCCAGCAGCCAAGGGACAACGGCAGGGCCAGAAAAACTGTTTTTT,CASSQGTTAGPEKLFF,.,.,TRBV4-2,TRBJ1-4
TGTGCCAGCAGTAGACAGGGGAGGTGGAATGAGCAGTTCTTC,CASSRQGRWNEQFF,TRBD1,.,TRBV2,TRBJ2-1
TGTGCCAGCAGCTTAAGCGGGGGCTCCTACGAGCAGTACTTC,CASSLSGGSYEQYF,TRBD2,.,TRBV11-3,TRBJ2-7
TGTGCCAGCAGCCTAGCGGGAATCCCTCTCTACGAGCAGTACTTC,CASSLAGIPLYEQYF,TRBD2,.,TRBV4-2,TRBJ2-7
TGTGCCAGCAGTTACCCAACTAAGGAGACCCAGTACTTC,CASSYPTKETQYF,.,once,TRBV6-6,TRBJ2-5
TGTGCCAGCAGCGCTAACGGGGGGGCCAACACAGATACGCAGTATTTT,CASSANGGANTDTQYF,TRBD2,.,TRBV7-2,TRBJ2-3
TGTGCCAGCAGCTTGAGGACAGGGGATTATGAGCAGTTCTTC,CASSLRTGDYEQFF,TRBD1,once,TRBV5-6,TRBJ2-1